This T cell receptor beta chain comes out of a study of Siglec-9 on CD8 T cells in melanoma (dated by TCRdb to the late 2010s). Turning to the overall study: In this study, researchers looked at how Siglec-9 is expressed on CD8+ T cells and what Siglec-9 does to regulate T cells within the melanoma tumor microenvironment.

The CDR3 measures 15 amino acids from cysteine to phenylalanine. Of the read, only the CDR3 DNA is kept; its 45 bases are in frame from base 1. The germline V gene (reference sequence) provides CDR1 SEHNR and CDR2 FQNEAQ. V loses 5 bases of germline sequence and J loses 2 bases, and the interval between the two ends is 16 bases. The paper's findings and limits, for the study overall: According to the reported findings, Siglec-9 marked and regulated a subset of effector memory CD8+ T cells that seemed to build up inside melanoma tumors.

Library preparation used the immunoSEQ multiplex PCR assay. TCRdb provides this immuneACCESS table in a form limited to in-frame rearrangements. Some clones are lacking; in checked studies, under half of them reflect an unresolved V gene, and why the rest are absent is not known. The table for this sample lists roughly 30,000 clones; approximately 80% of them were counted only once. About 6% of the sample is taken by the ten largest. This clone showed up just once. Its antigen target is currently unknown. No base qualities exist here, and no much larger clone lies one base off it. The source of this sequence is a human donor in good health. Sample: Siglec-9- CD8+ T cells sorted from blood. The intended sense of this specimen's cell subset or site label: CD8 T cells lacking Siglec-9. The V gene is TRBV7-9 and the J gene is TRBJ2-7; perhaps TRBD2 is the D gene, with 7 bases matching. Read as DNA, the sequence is TGTGCCAGCAGCGTTCTAGGGGGGGCCGCCTACGAGCAGTACTTC. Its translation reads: CASSVLGGAAYEQYF.